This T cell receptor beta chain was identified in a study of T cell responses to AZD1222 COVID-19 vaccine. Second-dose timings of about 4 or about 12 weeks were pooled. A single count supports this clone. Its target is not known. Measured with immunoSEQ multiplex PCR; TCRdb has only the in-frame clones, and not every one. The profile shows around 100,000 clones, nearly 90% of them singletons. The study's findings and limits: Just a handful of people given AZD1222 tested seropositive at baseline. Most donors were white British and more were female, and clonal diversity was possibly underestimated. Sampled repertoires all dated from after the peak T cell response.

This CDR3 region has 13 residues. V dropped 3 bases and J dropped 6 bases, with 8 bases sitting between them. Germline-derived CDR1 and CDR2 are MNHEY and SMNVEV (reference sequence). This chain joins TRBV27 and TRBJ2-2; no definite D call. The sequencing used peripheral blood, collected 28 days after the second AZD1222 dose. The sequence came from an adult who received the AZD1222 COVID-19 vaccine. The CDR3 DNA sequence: TGTGCCAGCAGTTTTCATGGCGCCGGGGAGCTGTTTTTT. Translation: CASSFHGAGELFF.